Sequencing of this T cell receptor beta chain was carried out in a study of blood T cells in healthy people across ages. J lost 4 bases, V lost 5 bases, and 14 bases had no gene match. The CDR3 is 17 amino acids. Germline CDR1 SGHRS, CDR2 YFSETQ. Findings and limits, study-wide: Naive CD4+ cell counts and diversity both ran higher in long-lived than in aged donors.

Regarding this clonotype: Its antigen is undetermined.

A sample-barcoded 5' primer and a J-beta primer mix were used in a second PCR of roughly 7 to 11 cycles. TCRdb re-called the 5' RACE reads with MiXCR, one entry per CDR3 protein. The sample records 790,000 or so distinct CDR3 sequences, around 50% being singletons. Input material: blood. The receptor was isolated from a man aged 40-55 years in good health. The rearrangement joins TRBV5-1 to TRBJ2-2; 7 bases match TRBD2. Here the CDR3 reads CASSLAHRTRRTGELFF. The CDR3 DNA reads TGCGCCAGCAGTCTAGCCCACAGGACTAGGCGCACCGGGGAGCTGTTTTTT.